This T cell receptor beta chain appears in the sequencing data of a study of T cell clonality in common variable immunodeficiency. General observations from the study: Links between repertoire features and CVID complications were heterogeneity-limited. Reportedly, TCR beta sequences from common variable immunodeficiency showed fewer deletions and N-nucleotide insertions. The cause of increased CVID clonality remains unclear without subpopulation sequencing.

This clone showed up many times. Its matching antigen is unknown. The read is 3 residues too short to cover the CDR3 end, so that end is filled in from the germline J gene. The method was immunoSEQ multiplex PCR; TCRdb's version includes in-frame clones alone and lacks a portion of them. The record shows about 47,000 clones for this sample, with no singletons present. The CDR3 has 15 residues. Germline V gene sequence: CDR1 SGHTA, CDR2 FQGNSA. V was clipped by 5 bases and J by 0 bases; unmatched bases: 5. This TCR came from a person between 18 and 70 years old in good health. The chain joins TRBV7-2 to TRBJ2-7, with 9 positions matching TRBD1. Sample: peripheral blood mononuclear cells. The CDR3 sequence is CASSRDRGNSYEQYF. Incomplete CDR3 DNA: TGTGCCAGCAGCAGAGACAGGGGGAACTCCTACGAG.